Below, 9 T cell receptor beta chains from the same sample are listed, as sequenced in a study of T cells in Graves' hyperthyroidism and ophthalmopathy. TCR beta CDR3 region amplification was performed from RNA transcripts. TCR CDR3 underwent first-round RT-PCR with the HTBI primer set. TCRdb re-called the multiplex PCR reads with MiXCR, one entry per CDR3 protein. The table includes under 400,000 distinct CDR3 sequences, over 12% detected once. The sample comprised blood. These receptors originate from a woman aged 55-70 years with Graves' ophthalmopathy.

As regards this clonotype: A read error may produce the germline difference seen at one junction end. The rearrangement uses TRBV5-6 and TRBJ1-2; 7 bases align to TRBD1. Germline V lookup: CDR1 SGHDT, CDR2 YYEEEE. The CDR3 sequence is 15 residues long. The CDR3 DNA is TGTGCCAACAGCTTGGGCCAGGGGGAGAACTATGGCTACACCTTC. This gives the protein CANSLGQGENYGYTF. The full variable domain, rest sourced from reference TRBV5-6 and TRBJ1-2, is DAGVTQSPTHLIKTRGQQVTLRCSPKSGHDTVSWYQQALGQGPQFIFQYYEEEERQRGNFPDRFSGHQFPNYSSELNVNALLLGDSALYLCANSLGQGENYGYTFGSGTRLTVV.

This clonotype was counted at least ten times. The genes are TRBV6-2 or TRBV6-3 and TRBJ2-7; D is perhaps TRBD1 or TRBD2 (5 bases each). The ends were cut back, 2 bases at V and 3 bases at J, with 8 bases in the middle. Germline CDR1 is MNHEY and CDR2 is SVGEGT. The CDR3 loop spans 13 amino acids. CDR3 in DNA: TGTGCCAGCAGTTACCGGGACGGCTACGAGCAGTACTTC. Translation: CASSYRDGYEQYF.

This rearrangement joins TRBV6-1 to TRBJ1-1; D is uncertain. The CDR3 consists of 15 residues. Germline CDR1 reads MNHNS; CDR2 reads SASEGT. The V end was cut by 6 bases, the J end by 0 bases, with 14 bases between. CDR3 loop: CASSVNGLLNTEAFF. CDR3 in DNA: TGTGCCAGCAGCGTTAATGGACTCCTGAACACTGAAGCTTTCTTT.

This clonotype was seen repeatedly, ten times or more. The chain uses TRBV20-1 and TRBJ1-5; a weak D match, TRBD1 (6 bases). Germline assignment: CDR1 DFQATT and CDR2 SNEGSKA (reference sequence). V lost 3 bases and J 2 bases, leaving 14 bases between the germline ends. The CDR3 is 15 amino acids. CDR3 sequence reads: CSASLGGAGNQPQHF. The CDR3 bases are TGCAGTGCTAGTTTGGGGGGCGCAGGCAATCAGCCCCAGCATTTT.

A few counts support this clonotype. The chain combines TRBV6-1 with TRBJ2-2, with TRBD2 as a possible D gene (5 bases). The CDR3 has 15 residues. The germline V gene encodes CDR1 MNHNS and CDR2 SASEGT. The V gene lost 7 bases and the J gene lost 0 bases, with 12 bases spanning the gap. The CDR3 DNA reads as TGTGCCAGCACCTATAGCGCAACGAACACCGGGGAGCTGTTTTTT. It is translated as CASTYSATNTGELFF.

This clonotype was detected many times. This rearrangement joins TRBV18 to TRBJ2-2, with D possibly matching TRBD2 (5 bases). V gave up 8 bases and J gave up 5 bases, with 12 bases separating them. Germline CDR1 and CDR2: KGHSH and LQKENI. The CDR3 length is 13 residues. CDR3 DNA: TGTGCCAGCCCCGAGGAGCGGACCGGGGAGCTGTTTTTT. It translates to CASPEERTGELFF.

This clonotype occurred many times. The rearrangement uses TRBV11-2 and TRBJ2-5; possibly TRBD2 for D (5 bases). The CDR3 contains 16 residues. V was pared by 5 bases and J by 6 bases, with 22 bases between. CDR1 is SGHAT, CDR2 FQNNGV, per germline. CDR3 DNA sequence: TGTGCCAGCAGCCCTTCTGGAGCCAGCGGAGGAAAGACCCAGTACTTC. Residues: CASSPSGASGGKTQYF.

Only a few counts were recorded for this clonotype. The CDR3 nucleotides read TGTGCCAGCAGCCCACCCATTTCAGGGGCCTACGAGCAGTACTTC. Residues: CASSPPISGAYEQYF. The chain carries TRBV12-3 or TRBV12-4 and TRBJ2-7, with D tentatively TRBD1 (6 bases). The CDR3 consists of 15 residues. V lost 6 bases to trimming and J lost 2 bases, with 17 bases between them.

This clonotype occurred many times. The chain uses TRBV2 and TRBJ2-1; 11 bases fit TRBD2. Germline V gene data show CDR1 as SNHLY and CDR2 as FYNNEI. With V trimmed by 5 bases and J by 5 bases, 2 bases remained unmatched. There are 14 residues in the CDR3. The CDR3 is CASSPGLADNEQFF. The CDR3 DNA is TGTGCCAGCAGTCCGGGACTAGCGGACAATGAGCAGTTCTTC.